This TCR beta chain was retrieved from a study of Graves' ophthalmopathy and Graves' hyperthyroidism. Transcripts of RNA were the source for amplifying TCR beta CDR3 regions. After a first-round RT-PCR with HTBI primers, a second-round multiplex PCR was run. From the multiplex PCR reads, TCRdb called clonotypes with MiXCR, one entry per CDR3 protein. The data hold about 500,000 distinct CDR3 sequences, with approximately 14% observed a single time. This clonotype came up once. The target antigen is unknown. There are 15 residues in the CDR3. V dropped 3 bases and J dropped 4; count of bases not matched to a gene: 9. The V gene's germline CDR1 is DFQATT and CDR2 SNEGSKA (reference sequence). Study-wide results and limits: The model flagged ophthalmopathy progression at 65% to 71% sensitivity and around 72% specificity. In blood appeared most of the expanded thyroid clonotypes whose frequency exceeded 0.001.

This receptor was identified in a woman aged 25 to 45 with Graves' ophthalmopathy. The specimen was blood. The chain combines TRBV20-1 with TRBJ2-5; 9 bases are a match to TRBD1. The CDR3 bases are TGCAGTGCTAGGGAGGACAGGGGCGAACTAGAGACCCAGTACTTC. Encoded protein: CSAREDRGELETQYF.